This TCR beta chain was sequenced for a study of identical twins. Study-wide findings and caveats: Within cord blood, abundant beta clonotypes carried fewer insertions, but memory repertoires showed no such trend. Low generation probability was overrepresented in out-of-frame alpha sequences shared by twins. Its conclusions, products of cross-sectional statistical analysis, did not come from following the same donors.

One entry per CDR3 protein results from TCRdb running MiXCR on the 5' RACE reads. Found here are some 96,000 distinct CDR3 sequences, 5.9% of them singletons; the top ten hold about 12%. The CDR3 is 13 residues long. V was clipped by 3 bases and J by 9 bases, with 12 bases between them. At least ten counts were recorded for this clonotype. What it recognizes is unknown. Sequenced material: memory T cells sorted from blood. The TCR sequence derives from a woman aged 45-59 years in good health. V is TRBV12-3 or TRBV12-4 and J is TRBJ2-1; perhaps TRBD2 as D (5 bases). The CDR3 loop is CASSFPGEREQFF. CDR3 DNA sequence: TGTGCCAGCAGTTTCCCCGGGGAACGTGAGCAGTTCTTC.